This T cell receptor (beta chain) is from a study of blood T cell repertoires in COVID-19 (dated by TCRdb to between 2020 and 2021). With respect to the entire study: Samples from collaborators originated in the United States, Italy and Spain and spanned both the acute and convalescent phases of COVID-19. The material from the prospective study consisted of cDNA or gDNA derived from T cells, B-cell-depleted T cells, or PBMCs. The dataset comprised deeply sampled blood TCRbeta repertoires from subjects exposed to, actively infected with, or recovered from COVID-19. A freely available public database, intended as a resource for researchers studying the immune response to SARS-CoV-2, is where the repertoires were released. The samples were drawn from the first 160 participants of the ongoing ImmuneRACE study and from 1,254 subjects provided by 6 global collaborators. The sample metadata nearly always contained a de-identified subject ID, COVID-19 status, age in years and sex. Where available, HLA class I and class II types were taken from metadata supplied by the sample provider and were not determined by assay-based typing.

Broader findings and caveats from the paper: How much clinical and demographic metadata was included differed by source and by participant, and the metadata was provided uncurated.

The immunoSEQ Assay, a bias-controlled multiplex PCR, was used to amplify TCRbeta CDR3 regions from genomic DNA. In the source study's methods: The number of nucleated cells in each sample was estimated by amplification of reference gene primers within the assay. Sequence reads were collapsed and filtered to measure the absolute abundance of every unique TCRbeta CDR3 rearrangement. For each sample, productive Simpson clonality was calculated as the square root of Simpson's diversity index over productive rearrangements. TCRdb stores this immuneACCESS table with in-frame sequences only. Part of the clones is absent; in the studies checked, under half of the shortfall reflects unresolved V genes, and no reason is known for the rest. Clone size and the V and J calls come from that table; the DNA yielded D and trimming. Counted in this sample were 95,000 to 150,000 clones; 79% of them appeared once. The ten largest clones represent around 4.1% of the sample.

From the cysteine up to the phenylalanine, the CDR3 has a length of 15 residues. Here the CDR3 DNA is all that survives: 45 bases in frame from base 1. Based on the germline V gene, the CDR1 and CDR2 sequences are KGHDR and SFDVKD. V has 4 bases trimmed and J has 3 bases trimmed; junction bases matching no gene number 5. The collaborating institutions used their own protocols to collect whole blood in K2EDTA tubes. Collaborator samples were shipped for TCRbeta analysis as frozen whole blood, isolated PBMCs, or DNA extracted from either sample type. About this clone: It has no known antigen specificity. Per-base quality was not reported, and no clone a single base away is much larger than it. This sample includes further DNA sequences coding for the same CDR3.

This receptor was taken from an elderly woman with acute or convalescent COVID-19. The specimen was peripheral blood. This sequence uses TRBV24-1 and TRBJ1-1; the junction holds 9 bases that match TRBD1. The CDR3 corresponds to CATSDPRQGDTEAFF. In nucleotide form, the sequence is TGTGCCACCAGTGACCCAAGACAGGGGGACACTGAAGCTTTCTTT.